One sample yielded the 25 T cell receptor beta chains listed below, sequenced in a study of CD8 T cells in Susac syndrome. Roughly 0.45 to 1 ug RNA was reverse transcribed with random hexamers. MiXCR, applied by TCRdb to the immunoSEQ multiplex PCR reads, yields one record per CDR3 protein. Among about 290,000 distinct CDR3 sequences, roughly 85% were seen once, and the ten largest hold around 0.22%. The sequencing sample was made of CD8+ T cells from PBMCs. These receptor sequences come from a human donor with multiple sclerosis.

The genes are TRBV15 and TRBJ1-2; tentative D call: TRBD1 (5 bases). The CDR3 extends over 15 amino acids. Germline V CDR1 and CDR2: LNHNV, YYDKDF (reference sequence). V was trimmed by 5 bases and J by 3 bases, leaving 16 bases between them. The CDR3 region has the DNA TGTGCCACCAGCCCCGTTAGGGGAGTGGACTATGGCTACACCTTC. It yields the protein CATSPVRGVDYGYTF.

The V and J genes are TRBV7-4 and TRBJ1-1; no reliable D call. Trimming took off 4 bases at V and 6 bases at J, with 15 bases between the two ends. The CDR3 has 14 amino acids. The V gene's germline CDR1 is SGHVT and CDR2 SQSDAQ. CDR3 amino acids: CASSSPPGMPEAFF. CDR3 in DNA: TGTGCCAGCAGCTCCCCCCCTGGCATGCCTGAAGCTTTCTTT.

A few counts support this clonotype. The chain uses TRBV13 and TRBJ2-3; a weak D match, TRBD1 (5 bases). The CDR3 is made up of 12 amino acids. The V gene's germline CDR1 is PRHDT and CDR2 FYEKMQ (reference sequence). The V gene lost 3 bases and the J gene lost 4 bases, with 5 bases spanning the gap. The CDR3 DNA reads TGTGCCAGCAGCTTGGGGCCAGATACGCAGTATTTT. This sequence encodes CASSLGPDTQYF.

The chain joins TRBV4-3 to TRBJ2-5; 8 nucleotides match TRBD2. Germline loops: CDR1 LGHNA, CDR2 YSLEER. This CDR3 has 17 residues. After removal of 0 bases from V and 2 bases from J, the junction contained 8 bases not matched to a gene. CDR3 DNA sequence: TGCGCCAGCAGCCAAGATTTCCCGGGACTAGGGCAAGAGACCCAGTACTTC. Amino acid sequence: CASSQDFPGLGQETQYF.

This chain uses TRBV7-9 with TRBJ1-4, with 10 bases lining up with TRBD1. The trim removed 3 bases at V and 0 bases at J, leaving 4 bases unmatched. The CDR3 runs to 17 residues. CDR1 is SEHNR and CDR2 is FQNEAQ in the germline V gene (reference sequence). Written as DNA, the CDR3 is TGTGCCAGCAGCTTCGACAGGGGGCTCTCAACTAATGAAAAACTGTTTTTT. This gives the protein CASSFDRGLSTNEKLFF.

The V gene is TRBV27, the J gene TRBJ1-6; D is unresolved. The CDR3 runs to 15 residues. V gave up 3 bases and J gave up 4 bases, with 10 bases separating them. Germline V gene data show CDR1 as MNHEY and CDR2 as SMNVEV (reference sequence). The CDR3 region is CASSFGGEYNSPLHF. Here the CDR3 DNA reads TGTGCCAGCAGTTTCGGCGGGGAGTATAATTCACCCCTCCACTTT.

V gene TRBV7-9 combines with J gene TRBJ2-7, with 9 nucleotides matching TRBD2. CDR1 is SEHNR and CDR2 is FQNEAQ in the germline V gene (reference sequence). Trimming at V came to 3 bases and at J to 7 bases, leaving 10 bases not matched to a gene. The CDR3 contains 15 residues. This CDR3 is CASSFLAGGPEEQYF. In DNA form, the CDR3 reads TGTGCCAGCAGCTTTTTGGCGGGAGGGCCCGAAGAGCAGTACTTC. Drawing the rest from reference TRBV7-9 and TRBJ2-7, the complete variable domain is DTGVSQNPRHKITKRGQNVTFRCDPISEHNRLYWYRQTLGQGPEFLTYFQNEAQLEKSRLLSDRFSAERPKGSFSTLEIQRTEQGDSAMYLCASSFLAGGPEEQYFGPGTRLTVT.

This rearrangement joins TRBV28 to TRBJ2-7; D possibly uses TRBD1 or TRBD2 (5 bases each). This CDR3 comprises 20 residues. V dropped 5 bases and J dropped 1 base, with 30 bases sitting between them. The germline V gene has CDR1 MDHEN and CDR2 SYDVKM. In DNA, the CDR3 is TGTGCCAGCAGTCTCCACCTGGGACGGGACCGCGGTTCTTCTTCCTACGAGCAGTACTTC. It yields the protein CASSLHLGRDRGSSSYEQYF.

This clonotype was seen a single time. The J gene is TRBJ2-1, the V gene TRBV5-1; 8 bases agree with TRBD2. The CDR3 spans 17 residues. CDR1 SGHRS and CDR2 YFSETQ come from the germline V gene. The J segment lost 0 bases and the V segment lost 7 bases, leaving 12 bases of the junction unmatched. CDR3 DNA: TGCGCCAGCCAACAGTGGGCGGGAGGCGCCTCCTACAATGAGCAGTTCTTC. Its translation: CASQQWAGGASYNEQFF.

In this sample, this clonotype turned up a few times. This rearrangement joins TRBV6-5 to TRBJ2-7, with D possibly TRBD2 on 6 matching bases. The CDR3 is 14 amino acids. With 0 bases removed from V and 8 bases from J, the gap between germline ends came to 14 bases. Per the germline V gene, CDR1 is MNHEY and CDR2 is SVGAGI. CDR3 in amino acids: CASSYSGRPRKQYF. The CDR3 DNA reads TGTGCCAGCAGTTACTCGGGGAGGCCGAGGAAGCAGTACTTC.

The chain joins TRBV6-1 to TRBJ1-3; a weak D match, TRBD1 (5 bases). Germline loops: CDR1 MNHNS, CDR2 SASEGT. This CDR3 comprises 16 residues. Between the trimmed V and J ends, which lost 7 bases and 0 bases, there was a span of 16 bases. The DNA for the CDR3 is TGTGCCAGCAACCCGATAATAGGGGTCTCTGGAAACACCATATATTTT. Translating gives CASNPIIGVSGNTIYF.

The chain couples TRBV7-9 to TRBJ2-7, with TRBD1 identical over 8 bases. Germline V gene lookup returns CDR1 SEHNR and CDR2 FQNEAQ (reference sequence). The V segment lost 5 bases and the J segment 2 bases; nucleotides outside the gene matches: 8. The CDR3 runs to 15 residues. CDR3 protein: CASSGQGAFTYEQYF. The CDR3 DNA follows: TGTGCCAGCAGCGGACAGGGAGCTTTCACCTACGAGCAGTACTTC.

This chain links TRBV7-9 with TRBJ1-5, with D uncertain. V lost 5 bases and J 1 base, leaving 9 bases between the germline ends. The CDR3 is 14 amino acids. CDR1 is SEHNR, CDR2 FQNEAQ, per germline (reference sequence). CDR3 residues: CASSDAGSNQPQHF. For the CDR3, the DNA is TGTGCCAGCAGCGATGCGGGAAGCAATCAGCCCCAGCATTTT.

This chain uses TRBV7-9 with TRBJ2-1; D is perhaps TRBD2 (6 bases). The germline gives CDR1 SEHNR, CDR2 FQNEAQ (reference sequence). The CDR3 has 16 amino acids. Between the trimmed V and J ends, which lost 5 bases and 5 bases, there was a span of 19 bases. The CDR3 spells CASSLSNGGRNNEQFF. As DNA, the CDR3 is TGTGCCAGCAGCCTATCTAACGGGGGTAGGAACAATGAGCAGTTCTTC.

J is TRBJ2-1 and V is TRBV4-3, with D possibly matching TRBD2 (6 bases). Germline V CDR1 and CDR2: LGHNA, YSLEER. Trimming shortened V by 0 bases and J by 4 bases, and 19 bases separated the two germline ends. This CDR3 spans 18 amino acids. For the CDR3, the DNA is TGCGCCAGCAGCCAAGAAGGGCCGGGAGTTGTGGGGTACAATGAGCAGTTCTTC. This encodes CASSQEGPGVVGYNEQFF.

The chain carries TRBV29-1 and TRBJ2-7, with D tentatively TRBD2 (5 bases). The germline CDR1 and CDR2 sequences are SQVTM and ANQGSEA. V lost 5 bases, J lost 3 bases, and 14 bases lay in between. CDR3 length: 13 amino acids. The CDR3 here is CSVYREEGYEQYF. The DNA of the CDR3 is TGCAGCGTTTATAGGGAAGAGGGCTACGAGCAGTACTTC.

J is TRBJ1-5 and V is TRBV27, with a tentative D call TRBD1 (5 bases). The V end lost 8 bases, the J end lost 4 bases, and 12 bases lay between the germline ends. CDR1 and CDR2 from the germline V gene are MNHEY and SMNVEV (reference sequence). The CDR3 spans 13 residues. This CDR3 is CASVGTQNQPQHF. Written as DNA, the CDR3 is TGTGCCAGCGTCGGGACGCAGAATCAGCCCCAGCATTTT.

The V call is TRBV7-2, the J call TRBJ1-5; D is uncertain. The CDR3 runs to 15 residues. Germline V gives CDR1 SGHTA, CDR2 FQGNSA. Trimming pared 3 bases from V and 0 bases from J, leaving 9 bases between. CDR3 DNA: TGTGCCAGCAGCTTGGCCAGCTATAGCAATCAGCCCCAGCATTTT. This translates into CASSLASYSNQPQHF.

The genes are TRBV7-2 and TRBJ2-2, with D hard to call. Trimming removed 5 bases at V and 4 bases at J, with 11 bases between. There are 14 residues in the CDR3. Germline V lookup: CDR1 SGHTA, CDR2 FQGNSA. In DNA, the CDR3 is TGTGCCAGCAGCGACCGTCGCGTCACCGGGGAGCTGTTTTTT. It encodes CASSDRRVTGELFF.

This chain uses TRBV12-3 or TRBV12-4 with TRBJ2-1; 14 bases match TRBD2. The V gene end was trimmed by 5 bases and the J gene end by 4 bases; junction bases not matched to a gene: 7. The CDR3 contains 17 residues. Here the CDR3 DNA reads TGTGCCAGCAGTCCGCGGACTAGCGGGGGGCCTTACAATGAGCAGTTCTTC. Its translation is CASSPRTSGGPYNEQFF.

V and J are TRBV10-3 and TRBJ2-7, with D uncertain. Germline V gene sequence: CDR1 ENHRY, CDR2 SYGVKD. V lost 2 bases to trimming and J lost 5 bases, with 7 bases between them. The CDR3 has 12 amino acids. The CDR3 here is CAISEDTDEQYF. The CDR3, as DNA: TGTGCCATCAGTGAGGATACGGACGAGCAGTACTTC.

This clonotype was observed once. The chain recombines TRBV27 with TRBJ2-5, with a tentative D call TRBD2 (6 bases). This CDR3 is built from 14 residues. CDR1 MNHEY and CDR2 SMNVEV come from the germline V gene (reference sequence). V was trimmed by 10 bases and J by 4 bases, leaving 19 bases between them. This CDR3 reads CATSNNVGGETQYF. The CDR3, as DNA: TGTGCCACCTCCAATAACGTGGGGGGAGAGACCCAGTACTTC.

This clonotype was seen only once. This sequence joins TRBV7-3 and TRBJ1-1, with no clear D. V lost 4 bases and J lost 2, with 8 bases in between. CDR1 is SGHTA, CDR2 FQGTGA, per germline. This CDR3 has 13 residues. DNA for the CDR3: TGTGCCAGCAGCTACTTCCTAAACACTGAAGCTTTCTTT. It specifies CASSYFLNTEAFF. The variable domain in full, completed from reference TRBV7-3 and TRBJ1-1, reads GAGVSQTPSNKVTEKGKYVELRCDPISGHTALYWYRQSLGQGPEFLIYFQGTGAADDSGLPNDRFFAVRPEGSVSTLKIQRTERGDSAVYLCASSYFLNTEAFFGQGTRLTVV.

This clonotype appeared a single time. The V call is TRBV30, the J call TRBJ2-5; D may be TRBD2 (5 bases). The V end lost 3 bases, the J end lost 3 bases, and 14 bases lay between the germline ends. The CDR3 length is 14 residues. Germline-derived CDR1 and CDR2 are GTSNPN and SVGIG (reference sequence). The CDR3 DNA sequence: TGTGCCTGGAGCTACACTAGTCTAGAAGAGACCCAGTACTTC. Translated: CAWSYTSLEETQYF.

This chain joins TRBV5-4 and TRBJ2-2; 8 bases fit TRBD2. The CDR3 is 15 residues long. Germline values: CDR1 SGHNT, CDR2 YYREEE (reference sequence). Trimming at V came to 7 bases and at J to 6 bases, leaving 11 bases not matched to a gene. This CDR3 is CASGFSGSPPGELFF. In DNA, the CDR3 is TGTGCCAGCGGATTCAGCGGGAGCCCTCCCGGGGAGCTGTTTTTT. Together with reference TRBV5-4 and TRBJ2-2, the CDR3 gives the full variable domain: ETGVTQSPTHLIKTRGQQVTLRCSSQSGHNTVSWYQQALGQGPQFIFQYYREEENGRGNFPPRFSGLQFPNYSSELNVNALELDDSALYLCASGFSGSPPGELFFGEGSRLTVL.